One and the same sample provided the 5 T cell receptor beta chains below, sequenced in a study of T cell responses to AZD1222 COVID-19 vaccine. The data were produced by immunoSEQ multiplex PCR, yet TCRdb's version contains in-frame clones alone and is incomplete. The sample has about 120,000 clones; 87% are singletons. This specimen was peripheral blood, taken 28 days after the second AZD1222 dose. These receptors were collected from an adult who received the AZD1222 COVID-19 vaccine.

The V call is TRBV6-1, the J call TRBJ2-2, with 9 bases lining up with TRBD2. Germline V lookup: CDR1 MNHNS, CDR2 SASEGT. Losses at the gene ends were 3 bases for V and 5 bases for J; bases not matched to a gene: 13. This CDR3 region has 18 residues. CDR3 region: CASSDGISSGGYTGELFF. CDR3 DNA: TGTGCCAGCAGTGACGGGATTTCGAGCGGGGGGTATACCGGGGAGCTGTTTTTT.

DNA of the CDR3: TGTGCCAGCTCACCGCCCTATCAAGCGGCCTACAATGAGCAGTTCTTC. Translating gives CASSPPYQAAYNEQFF. The chain is built from TRBV18 and TRBJ2-1, with D possibly TRBD2 on 5 matching bases. The CDR3 is 16 residues long. From germline, CDR1 is KGHSH and CDR2 LQKENI. V shed 3 bases and J shed 2 bases, with 14 bases lying between them.

The chain's CDR3 is CASSVPISGANVLTF. The CDR3 DNA follows: TGTGCCAGCAGCGTACCAATTTCTGGGGCCAACGTCCTGACTTTC. The rearrangement uses TRBV9 and TRBJ2-6; no clear D. The CDR3 consists of 15 residues. The germline V gene encodes CDR1 SGDLS and CDR2 YYNGEE. The V and J ends lost 1 base and 1 base respectively, with 6 bases between them. Full variable domain (outside the CDR3, taken from reference TRBV9 and TRBJ2-6): DSGVTQTPKHLITATGQRVTLRCSPRSGDLSVYWYQQSLDQGLQFLIQYYNGEERAKGNILERFSAQQFPDLHSELNLSSLELGDSALYFCASSVPISGANVLTFGAGSRLTVL.

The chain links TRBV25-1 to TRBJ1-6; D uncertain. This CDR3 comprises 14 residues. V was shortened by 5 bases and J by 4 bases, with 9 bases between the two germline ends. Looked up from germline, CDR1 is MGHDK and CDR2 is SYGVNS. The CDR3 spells CASSITAYNSPLHF. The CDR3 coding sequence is TGTGCCAGCAGTATAACGGCATATAATTCACCCCTCCACTTT.

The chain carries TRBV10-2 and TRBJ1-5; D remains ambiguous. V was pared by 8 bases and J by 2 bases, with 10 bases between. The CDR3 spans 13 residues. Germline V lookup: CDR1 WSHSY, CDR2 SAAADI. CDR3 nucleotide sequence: TGCGCCAGCGCTGGGAACGGCAATCAGCCCCAGCATTTT. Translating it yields CASAGNGNQPQHF.